This TCR beta chain was identified during a study of vaccination and CD4 T cells after COVID-19. Study overall: Culture controls were given either a CEFX pool, an HIV-1 Nef pool, or no peptide.

This clonotype was detected only a few times. Antigen unknown. The Oncomine TCR Beta short-read assay was what sequenced the DNA obtained from cultured CD4+ T cells. TCRdb re-called the PCR reads with MiXCR, one entry per CDR3 protein. There are under 4,000 distinct CDR3 sequences in the sample; about a sixth occur only once, and 16% lies in the top ten. Documented treatment: roughly ten-day PBMC culture with coronavirus spike peptide pools or control peptides (ViraFEST assay). The CDR3 is 13 residues long. Trimming pared 3 bases from V and 5 bases from J, leaving 11 bases between. Germline CDR1 and CDR2: DFQATT and SNEGSKA (reference sequence).

This TCR was recovered from a human donor who had recovered from COVID-19. The sequenced sample consisted of CD4+ T cells from blood, cultured in vitro. The gene calls are TRBV20-1 and TRBJ1-3; possibly TRBD1 for D (5 bases). This CDR3 is CSASGGERNTIYF. In nucleotides, the CDR3 is TGCAGTGCTAGTGGGGGAGAGAGAAACACCATATATTTT.